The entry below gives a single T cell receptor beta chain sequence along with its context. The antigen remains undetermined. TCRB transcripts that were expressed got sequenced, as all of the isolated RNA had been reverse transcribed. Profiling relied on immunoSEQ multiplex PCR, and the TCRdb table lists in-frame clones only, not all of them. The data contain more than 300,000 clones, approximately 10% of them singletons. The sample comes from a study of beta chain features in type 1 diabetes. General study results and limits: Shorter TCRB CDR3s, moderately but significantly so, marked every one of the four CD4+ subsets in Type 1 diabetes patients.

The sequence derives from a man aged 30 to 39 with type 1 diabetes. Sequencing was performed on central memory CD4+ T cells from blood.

CDR3: CASSLLGTAVYNSPLHF. DNA of the CDR3: TGTGCCAGCAGCCTCCTCGGGACTGCCGTCTATAATTCACCCCTCCACTTT. V gene TRBV7-2 combines with J gene TRBJ1-6; a possible D gene is TRBD1 (5 bases). There are 17 residues in the CDR3. The germline V gene encodes CDR1 SGHTA and CDR2 FQGNSA. The germline V and J ends were trimmed by 5 bases and 3 bases, with 17 bases remaining between them.